The 20 T cell receptor beta chains listed next were all sequenced from one sample in a study of blood T cell repertoires in COVID-19. Only in-frame clones appear in the TCRdb table, and some are missing; sequencing was by immunoSEQ multiplex PCR. The sample contains some 50,000 clones, approximately 87% of which appear only once. The source material was peripheral blood. The receptor set was obtained from a human donor in a cohort sampled during active COVID-19.

The sample holds one count of this clone. The chain uses TRBV7-2 and TRBJ2-7; 7 bases are shared with TRBD2. Germline assignment: CDR1 SGHTA and CDR2 FQGNSA. The J segment lost 2 bases and the V segment lost 0 bases, leaving 4 bases of the junction unmatched. This CDR3 comprises 15 residues. The CDR3 region has the DNA TGTGCCAGCAGCTTAGCGGGAGGGCCTCCCTACGAGCAGTACTTC. Residues: CASSLAGGPPYEQYF.

Here the CDR3 DNA reads TGTGCCAGCAGTGCCCTAGCGGGGCCCTACAATGAGCAGTTCTTC. This gives the protein CASSALAGPYNEQFF. The genes are TRBV28 and TRBJ2-1; 9 bases match TRBD2. The CDR3 consists of 15 residues. V was clipped by 5 bases and J by 2 bases; unmatched bases: 4. CDR1 is MDHEN, CDR2 SYDVKM, per germline.

V is TRBV9 and J is TRBJ2-7; TRBD2 matches 14 bases. Germline V gene lookup returns CDR1 SGDLS and CDR2 YYNGEE. This CDR3 is built from 15 residues. The J segment lost 10 bases and the V segment lost 3 bases, leaving 9 bases of the junction unmatched. The CDR3 coding sequence is TGTGCCAGCAGCGCCAACCCGGGACTAGCGGGAGACCAGTACTTC. Amino acid sequence: CASSANPGLAGDQYF. The variable domain in full, completed from reference TRBV9 and TRBJ2-7, reads DSGVTQTPKHLITATGQRVTLRCSPRSGDLSVYWYQQSLDQGLQFLIQYYNGEERAKGNILERFSAQQFPDLHSELNLSSLELGDSALYFCASSANPGLAGDQYFGPGTRLTVT.

This clone appeared a few times. The V call is TRBV11-2, the J call TRBJ2-1, with TRBD2 as a possible D gene (5 bases). The V gene's germline CDR1 is SGHAT and CDR2 FQNNGV. Deletions cut 3 bases from V and 0 bases from J, with 9 bases between. The CDR3 contains 15 residues. The CDR3 bases are TGTGCCAGCAGCTTTCGAGCGGACTCCTACAATGAGCAGTTCTTC. Protein: CASSFRADSYNEQFF.

The chain is built from TRBV6-5 and TRBJ2-3; TRBD2 matches 8 bases. The J segment lost 3 bases and the V segment lost 6 bases, leaving 8 bases of the junction unmatched. CDR3 size: 15 residues. CDR1 is MNHEY and CDR2 is SVGAGI in the germline V gene. As DNA, the CDR3 is TGTGCCAGCAGCCCCGGGACTAGTAAGACAGATACGCAGTATTTT. This codes for CASSPGTSKTDTQYF.

The chain has TRBV28 and TRBJ2-7; tentative D call: TRBD1 (6 bases). With 1 base removed from V and 4 bases from J, the gap between germline ends came to 14 bases. Germline V lookup: CDR1 MDHEN, CDR2 SYDVKM. The CDR3 is 15 amino acids. The CDR3 reads CASSLSSTGKYEQYF. The CDR3 region has the DNA TGTGCCAGCAGTTTATCGTCGACAGGAAAGTACGAGCAGTACTTC.

The rearrangement joins TRBV19 to TRBJ2-7, with 8 bases fitting TRBD1. The CDR3 has 15 residues. Germline values: CDR1 LNHDA, CDR2 SQIVND (reference sequence). V dropped 4 bases and J dropped 5; count of bases not matched to a gene: 10. The CDR3 region is CASSTVRTGSHEQYF. The CDR3 nucleotides read TGTGCCAGTAGTACAGTCAGGACAGGGAGCCACGAGCAGTACTTC. The full variable domain, with the rest looked up from reference TRBV19 and TRBJ2-7, is DGGITQSPKYLFRKEGQNVTLSCEQNLNHDAMYWYRQDPGQGLRLIYYSQIVNDFQKGDIAEGYSVSREKKESFPLTVTSAQKNPTAFYLCASSTVRTGSHEQYFGPGTRLTVT.

The chain carries TRBV7-8 and TRBJ2-7; a weak D match, TRBD2 (7 bases). CDR1 is SGHVS, CDR2 FQNEAQ, per germline. The CDR3 spans 14 residues. The V gene lost 5 bases and the J gene lost 3 bases, with 14 bases spanning the gap. CDR3 amino acids: CASSEGGTNYEQYF. Written as DNA, the CDR3 is TGTGCCAGCAGCGAGGGGGGGACCAACTACGAGCAGTACTTC.

The rearrangement links TRBV6-5 to TRBJ2-5; TRBD2 aligns across 8 bases. Trimming took 2 bases from V and 1 from J; bases not matched to a gene: 6. Per germline, CDR1 MNHEY and CDR2 SVGAGI. This CDR3 has 16 amino acids. The CDR3 DNA is TGTGCCAGCAGTTACCCCGGGGGGGGGACCCAAGAGACCCAGTACTTC. Protein: CASSYPGGGTQETQYF.

The sample holds one count of this clone. The J gene is TRBJ2-7, the V gene TRBV4-2; 8 bases align to TRBD2. Germline values: CDR1 LGHNA, CDR2 YNFKEQ. V lost 0 bases and J lost 3; bases outside the gene matches: 7. This CDR3 has 16 amino acids. Here the CDR3 DNA reads TGTGCCAGCAGCCAAGAGACCGGGGGGGTCTTCTACGAGCAGTACTTC. Residues: CASSQETGGVFYEQYF.

The chain links TRBV14 to TRBJ2-7, with 7 bases fitting TRBD2. V lost 4 bases and J lost 6; bases outside the gene matches: 6. Germline V gene lookup returns CDR1 SGHDN and CDR2 FVKESK. The CDR3 loop spans 13 amino acids. CDR3 DNA sequence: TGTGCCAGCAGCCCCGGGAGGATTGGCGAGCAGTACTTC. Translating it yields CASSPGRIGEQYF.

The chain carries TRBV27 and TRBJ1-1; D not resolved. The CDR3 covers 15 residues. Germline V gene data show CDR1 as MNHEY and CDR2 as SMNVEV (reference sequence). V was clipped by 6 bases and J by 4 bases, with 18 bases between them. The CDR3 sequence is CASSSLGGSVTEAFF. DNA for the CDR3: TGTGCCAGCAGCTCCCTCGGCGGGTCCGTCACTGAAGCTTTCTTT.

V is TRBV5-1 and J is TRBJ2-3; D gene ambiguous. The CDR3 runs 14 residues. CDR1 SGHRS and CDR2 YFSETQ come from the germline V gene. V lost 4 bases, J lost 4 bases, and 13 bases lay in between. The CDR3 sequence: CASSTGGGADTQYF. The CDR3 DNA reads TGCGCCAGCAGCACGGGTGGCGGCGCAGATACGCAGTATTTT.

The CDR3 nucleotides are TGTGCCAGCAGCCTCAGCGGGAGGGCCACCGCAGATACGCAGTATTTT. As protein: CASSLSGRATADTQYF. The chain joins TRBV14 to TRBJ2-3, with 10 bases identical to TRBD2. V dropped 4 bases and J dropped 4; count of bases not matched to a gene: 8. Germline V gene data show CDR1 as SGHDN and CDR2 as FVKESK. This CDR3 has 16 amino acids.

This chain joins TRBV6-6 and TRBJ2-1; D gene unclear. The germline V gene encodes CDR1 MNHNY and CDR2 SVGAGI (reference sequence). The CDR3 covers 14 residues. The V and J ends lost 2 bases and 3 bases respectively, with 8 bases between them. The CDR3 here is CASSYSRVYNEQFF. In nucleotides, the CDR3 is TGTGCCAGCAGTTACAGCCGGGTCTACAATGAGCAGTTCTTC.

This clone was seen only once. The gene calls are TRBV27 and TRBJ1-2; TRBD1 matches at 8 bases. The V gene end was trimmed by 6 bases and the J gene end by 4 bases; junction bases not matched to a gene: 10. CDR3 length: 15 residues. Germline V gene data show CDR1 as MNHEY and CDR2 as SMNVEV (reference sequence). The CDR3 region is CASRPTGDPLYGYTF. The CDR3, as DNA: TGTGCCAGCAGGCCGACAGGGGATCCTCTCTATGGCTACACCTTC.

The chain uses TRBV18 and TRBJ2-7; 7 nucleotides match TRBD1. CDR1 KGHSH and CDR2 LQKENI come from the germline V gene. The CDR3 sequence is 14 residues long. Trimming cost V 1 base and J 1 base; bases outside gene matches: 1. Here the CDR3 DNA reads TGTGCCAGCTCACCACGGGGACAGTCCTACGAGCAGTACTTC. Translated: CASSPRGQSYEQYF.

The rearrangement links TRBV27 to TRBJ1-2; D is undetermined. This CDR3 region has 15 residues. Trimming stripped 4 bases from V and 4 bases from J, with 16 bases between. Per the germline V gene, CDR1 is MNHEY and CDR2 is SMNVEV (reference sequence). The CDR3 is CASSSRTGVGYGYTF. CDR3 DNA: TGTGCCAGCAGTTCCCGCACCGGGGTAGGCTATGGCTACACCTTC.

Here the CDR3 reads CASSQDLQGAGTEAFF. In DNA, the CDR3 is TGTGCCAGCAGCCAAGATTTGCAGGGGGCTGGGACTGAAGCTTTCTTT. This chain joins TRBV4-2 and TRBJ1-1; 8 bases are shared with TRBD1. J was trimmed by 5 bases and V by 0 bases; bases with no gene match: 8. This CDR3 comprises 16 residues. Germline CDR1 and CDR2: LGHNA and YNFKEQ.

Only a few counts were recorded for this clone. The J gene is TRBJ1-5, the V gene TRBV7-9; D is possibly TRBD1 (6 bases). Trimming left V 5 bases short and J 7 bases short, with 21 bases between. Germline CDR1 SEHNR, CDR2 FQNEAQ (reference sequence). The CDR3 totals 16 residues. CDR3 DNA sequence: TGTGCCAGCAGCGGATCCGGGACCAACCAGGGGCAGCCCCAGCATTTT. This sequence encodes CASSGSGTNQGQPQHF. The full variable domain, rest sourced from reference TRBV7-9 and TRBJ1-5, is DTGVSQNPRHKITKRGQNVTFRCDPISEHNRLYWYRQTLGQGPEFLTYFQNEAQLEKSRLLSDRFSAERPKGSFSTLEIQRTEQGDSAMYLCASSGSGTNQGQPQHFGDGTRLSIL.